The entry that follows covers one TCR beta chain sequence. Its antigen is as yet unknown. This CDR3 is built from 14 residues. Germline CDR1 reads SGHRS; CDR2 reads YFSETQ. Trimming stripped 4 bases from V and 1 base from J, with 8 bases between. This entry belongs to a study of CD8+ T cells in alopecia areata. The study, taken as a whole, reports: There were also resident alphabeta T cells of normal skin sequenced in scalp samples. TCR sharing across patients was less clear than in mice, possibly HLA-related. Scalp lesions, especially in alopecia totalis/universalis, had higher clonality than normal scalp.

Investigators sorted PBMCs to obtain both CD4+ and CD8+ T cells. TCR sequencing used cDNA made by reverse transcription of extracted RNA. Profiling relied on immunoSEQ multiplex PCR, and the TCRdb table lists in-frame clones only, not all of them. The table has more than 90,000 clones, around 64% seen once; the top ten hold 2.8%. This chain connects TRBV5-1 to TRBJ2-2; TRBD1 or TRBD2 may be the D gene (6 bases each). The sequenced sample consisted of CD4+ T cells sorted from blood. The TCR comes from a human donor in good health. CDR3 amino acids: CASSAGQNTGELFF. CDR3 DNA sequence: TGCGCCAGCAGCGCGGGACAGAACACCGGGGAGCTGTTTTTT.